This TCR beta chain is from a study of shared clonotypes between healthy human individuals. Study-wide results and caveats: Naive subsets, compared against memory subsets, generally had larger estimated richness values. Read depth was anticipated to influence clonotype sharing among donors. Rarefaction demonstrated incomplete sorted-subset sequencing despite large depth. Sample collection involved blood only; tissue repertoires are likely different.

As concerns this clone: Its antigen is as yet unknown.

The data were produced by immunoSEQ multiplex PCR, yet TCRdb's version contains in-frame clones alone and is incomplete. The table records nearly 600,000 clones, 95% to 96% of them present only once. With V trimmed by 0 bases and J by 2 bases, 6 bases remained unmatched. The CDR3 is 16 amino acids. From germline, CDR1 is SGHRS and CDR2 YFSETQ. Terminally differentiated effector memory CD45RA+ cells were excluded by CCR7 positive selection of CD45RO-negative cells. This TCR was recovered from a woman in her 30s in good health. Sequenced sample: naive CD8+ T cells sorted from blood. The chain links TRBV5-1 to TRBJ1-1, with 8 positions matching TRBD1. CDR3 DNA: TGCGCCAGCAGCTTGGTTGGACAGGGCCTCAACACTGAAGCTTTCTTT. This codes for CASSLVGQGLNTEAFF.